The 9 T cell receptor beta chains given below trace back to one sample, sequenced in a study of vaccination effects on CD4 cells after COVID-19. These receptors' antigens are unknown. Sequencing used immunoSEQ multiplex PCR; TCRdb keeps in-frame clones, though not all of them. The sample carries around 37,000 clones, about two thirds recorded once. Before sequencing, viral peptide pools were used by the ViraFEST assay to expand antigen-specific CD4+ T cells. Once cultured for approximately 10 days, the cells underwent separation to obtain CD4+ T cells. This individual contracted SARS-CoV-2 between March and December 2020, as verified by PCR. The source was CD4+ T cells from PBMCs cultured with a peptide pool, collected before COVID-19 vaccination. The receptors originated from a human donor who had a prior SARS-CoV-2 infection.

The chain has TRBV6-5 and TRBJ1-2, with D possibly matching TRBD1 (6 bases). This CDR3 region has 13 residues. V was shortened by 6 bases and J by 8 bases, with 16 bases between the two germline ends. Germline V lookup: CDR1 MNHEY, CDR2 SVGAGI. CDR3 loop: CASSPGGRGGYTF. CDR3 bases: TGTGCCAGCAGCCCCGGGGGGCGTGGAGGCTACACCTTC.

This chain joins TRBV12-3 or TRBV12-4 and TRBJ1-2; TRBD1 agrees at 7 bases. The CDR3 runs to 13 residues. The junction had 3 bases not matched to a gene; V was cut back by 6 bases and J by 2 bases. CDR3 residues: CASSSGQNYGYTF. For the CDR3, the DNA is TGTGCCAGCAGCTCGGGACAGAACTATGGCTACACCTTC.

V and J are TRBV6-2 or TRBV6-3 and TRBJ1-1, with D possibly being TRBD1 (6 bases). CDR1 and CDR2 (germline): MNHEY, SVGEGT. The V gene lost 0 bases and the J gene lost 0 bases, with 11 bases spanning the gap. This CDR3 has 16 amino acids. For the CDR3, the DNA is TGTGCCAGCAGTTACTCGACAGGAGACATGAACACTGAAGCTTTCTTT. Amino acids: CASSYSTGDMNTEAFF.

This sequence joins TRBV5-1 and TRBJ2-5; tentative D call: TRBD1 (6 bases). V gave up 0 bases and J gave up 1 base, with 10 bases separating them. CDR1 is SGHRS and CDR2 is YFSETQ in the germline V gene. The length of the CDR3 is 15 residues. The CDR3 region has the DNA TGCGCCAGCAGCTTGGGGACAGTGATCCAAGAGACCCAGTACTTC. Amino acid sequence: CASSLGTVIQETQYF. The full variable domain, in which reference TRBV5-1 and TRBJ2-5 provide the parts outside the CDR3, is KAGVTQTPRYLIKTRGQQVTLSCSPISGHRSVSWYQQTPGQGLQFLFEYFSETQRNKGNFPGRFSGRQFSNSRSEMNVSTLELGDSALYLCASSLGTVIQETQYFGPGTRLLVL.

This chain joins TRBV7-9 and TRBJ1-1; 7 bases agree with TRBD1. Trimming cost V 4 bases and J 1 base; bases outside gene matches: 6. The CDR3 consists of 15 residues. Germline V lookup: CDR1 SEHNR, CDR2 FQNEAQ (reference sequence). CDR3: CASSYPGQQNTEAFF. Here the CDR3 DNA reads TGTGCCAGCAGCTATCCGGGACAGCAGAACACTGAAGCTTTCTTT. The full variable domain, its missing parts supplied by reference TRBV7-9 and TRBJ1-1, is DTGVSQNPRHKITKRGQNVTFRCDPISEHNRLYWYRQTLGQGPEFLTYFQNEAQLEKSRLLSDRFSAERPKGSFSTLEIQRTEQGDSAMYLCASSYPGQQNTEAFFGQGTRLTVV.

V gene TRBV4-2 combines with J gene TRBJ2-5; tentatively, D is TRBD1 (5 bases). Germline CDR1 is LGHNA and CDR2 is YNFKEQ. This CDR3 region has 14 residues. Deletions cut 0 bases from V and 5 bases from J, with 10 bases between. The CDR3 DNA follows: TGTGCCAGCAGCCAAGAAGGGGTCCGGGAGACCCAGTACTTC. It yields the protein CASSQEGVRETQYF.

The chain uses TRBV7-2 and TRBJ2-3, with D possibly TRBD2 on 5 matching bases. The CDR3 runs to 16 residues. V lost 2 bases and J 5 bases, leaving 17 bases between the germline ends. Germline assignment: CDR1 SGHTA and CDR2 FQGNSA. The CDR3 coding sequence is TGTGCCAGCAGCTTATCTGGCGCGAGCGCGGGAGATACGCAGTATTTT. Its translation: CASSLSGASAGDTQYF.

The sample holds a few counts of this clone. V usage is TRBV7-2 and J usage is TRBJ2-3; 9 bases line up with TRBD2. The germline V gene has CDR1 SGHTA and CDR2 FQGNSA. This CDR3 region has 16 residues. Losses at the gene ends were 7 bases for V and 8 bases for J; bases not matched to a gene: 16. The CDR3 region has the DNA TGTGCCAGCACCCCCGAGCCGCGGGGGGGCCGAGGTACGCAGTATTTT. This gives the protein CASTPEPRGGRGTQYF.

The chain has TRBV9 and TRBJ1-6, with D unclear. The CDR3 length is 15 residues. V was pared by 3 bases and J by 1 base, with 8 bases between. CDR1 and CDR2 (germline): SGDLS, YYNGEE. The CDR3 loop is CASSARSSYNSPLHF. Here the CDR3 DNA reads TGTGCCAGCAGCGCGAGGAGTTCCTATAATTCACCCCTCCACTTT.